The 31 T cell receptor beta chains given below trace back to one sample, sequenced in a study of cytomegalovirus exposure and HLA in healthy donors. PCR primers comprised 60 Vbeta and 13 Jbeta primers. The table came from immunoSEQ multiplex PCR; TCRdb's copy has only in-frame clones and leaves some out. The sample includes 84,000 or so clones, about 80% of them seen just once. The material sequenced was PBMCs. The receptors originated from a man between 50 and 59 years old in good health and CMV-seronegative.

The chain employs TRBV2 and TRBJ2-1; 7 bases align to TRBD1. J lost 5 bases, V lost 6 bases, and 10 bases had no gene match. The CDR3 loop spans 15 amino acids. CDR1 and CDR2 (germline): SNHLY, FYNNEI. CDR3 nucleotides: TGTGCCAGCAGCGCGGCCCGGGACAGAAACAATGAGCAGTTCTTC. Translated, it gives CASSAARDRNNEQFF.

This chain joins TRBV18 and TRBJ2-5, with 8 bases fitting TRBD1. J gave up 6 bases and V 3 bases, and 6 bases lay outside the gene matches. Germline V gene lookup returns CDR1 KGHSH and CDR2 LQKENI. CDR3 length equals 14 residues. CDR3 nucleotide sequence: TGTGCCAGCTCACCCCCACAGGGGGGAAAGACCCAGTACTTC. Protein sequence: CASSPPQGGKTQYF. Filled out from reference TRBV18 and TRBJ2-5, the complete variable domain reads NAGVMQNPRHLVRRRGQEARLRCSPMKGHSHVYWYRQLPEEGLKFMVYLQKENIIDESGMPKERFSAEFPKEGPSILRIQQVVRGDSAAYFCASSPPQGGKTQYFGPGTRLLVL.

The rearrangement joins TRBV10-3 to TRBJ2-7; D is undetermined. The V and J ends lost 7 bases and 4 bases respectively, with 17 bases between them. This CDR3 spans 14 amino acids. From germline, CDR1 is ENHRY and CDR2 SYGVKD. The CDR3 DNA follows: TGTGCCATCACCAAGACAACCACCTTATACGAGCAGTACTTC. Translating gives CAITKTTTLYEQYF.

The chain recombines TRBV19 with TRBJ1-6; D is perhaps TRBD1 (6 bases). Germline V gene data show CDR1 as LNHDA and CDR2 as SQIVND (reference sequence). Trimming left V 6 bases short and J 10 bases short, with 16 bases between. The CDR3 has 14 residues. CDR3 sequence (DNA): TGTGCCAGTAGCCACAGGGATAGAGGGTCACCCCTCCACTTT. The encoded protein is CASSHRDRGSPLHF.

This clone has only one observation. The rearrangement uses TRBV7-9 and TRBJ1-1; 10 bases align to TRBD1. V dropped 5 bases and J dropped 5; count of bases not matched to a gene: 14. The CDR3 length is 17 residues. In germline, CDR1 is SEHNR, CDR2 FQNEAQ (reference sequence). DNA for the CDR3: TGTGCCAGCAGCCCAGGGGGGACAGGGGCGATTCGGACTGAAGCTTTCTTT. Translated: CASSPGGTGAIRTEAFF.

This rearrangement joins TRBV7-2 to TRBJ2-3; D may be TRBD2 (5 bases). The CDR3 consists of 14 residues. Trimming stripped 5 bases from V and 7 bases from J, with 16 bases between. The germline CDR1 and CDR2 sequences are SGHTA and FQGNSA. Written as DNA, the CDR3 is TGTGCCAGCAGCCAGGCGGCGGGCGCCAATACGCAGTATTTT. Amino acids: CASSQAAGANTQYF.

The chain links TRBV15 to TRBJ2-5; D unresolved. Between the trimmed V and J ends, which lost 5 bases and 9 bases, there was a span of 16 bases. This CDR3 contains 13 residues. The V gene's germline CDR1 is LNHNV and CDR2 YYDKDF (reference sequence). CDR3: CATSSDTLASQYF. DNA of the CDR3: TGTGCCACCAGCTCCGACACCCTCGCGTCCCAGTACTTC.

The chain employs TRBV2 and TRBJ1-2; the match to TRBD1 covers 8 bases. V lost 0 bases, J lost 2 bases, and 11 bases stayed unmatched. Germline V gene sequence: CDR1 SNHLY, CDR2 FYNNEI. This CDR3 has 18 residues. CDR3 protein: CASSEAGLPGQENYGYTF. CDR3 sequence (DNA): TGTGCCAGCAGTGAAGCGGGTCTACCGGGACAGGAAAACTATGGCTACACCTTC.

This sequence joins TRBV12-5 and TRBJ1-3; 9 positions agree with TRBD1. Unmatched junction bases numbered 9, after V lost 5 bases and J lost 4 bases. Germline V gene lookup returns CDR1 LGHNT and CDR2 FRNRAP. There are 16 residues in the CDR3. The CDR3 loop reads CASGRDTGGGGNTIYF. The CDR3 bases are TGTGCTAGTGGTCGTGACACAGGGGGCGGCGGAAACACCATATATTTT.

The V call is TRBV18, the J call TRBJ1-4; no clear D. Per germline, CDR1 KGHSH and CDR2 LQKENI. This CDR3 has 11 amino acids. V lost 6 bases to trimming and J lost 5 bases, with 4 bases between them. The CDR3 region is CASSANEKLFF. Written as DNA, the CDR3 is TGTGCCAGCTCGGCAAATGAAAAACTGTTTTTT.

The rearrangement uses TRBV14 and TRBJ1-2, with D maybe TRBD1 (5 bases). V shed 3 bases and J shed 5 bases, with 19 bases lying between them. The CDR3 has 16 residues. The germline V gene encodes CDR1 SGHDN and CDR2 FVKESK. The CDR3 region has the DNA TGTGCCAGCAGCCAGACAGACGGCACCATTCAGTATGGCTACACCTTC. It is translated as CASSQTDGTIQYGYTF. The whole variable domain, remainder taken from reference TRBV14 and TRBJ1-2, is EAGVTQFPSHSVIEKGQTVTLRCDPISGHDNLYWYRRVMGKEIKFLLHFVKESKQDESGMPNNRFLAERTGGTYSTLKVQPAELEDSGVYFCASSQTDGTIQYGYTFGSGTRLTVV.

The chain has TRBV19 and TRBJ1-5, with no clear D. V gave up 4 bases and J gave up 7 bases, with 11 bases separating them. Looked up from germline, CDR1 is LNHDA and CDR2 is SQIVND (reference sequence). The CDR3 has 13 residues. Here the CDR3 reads CASSKEVRQPQHF. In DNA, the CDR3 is TGTGCCAGTAGTAAGGAGGTGCGACAGCCCCAGCATTTT.

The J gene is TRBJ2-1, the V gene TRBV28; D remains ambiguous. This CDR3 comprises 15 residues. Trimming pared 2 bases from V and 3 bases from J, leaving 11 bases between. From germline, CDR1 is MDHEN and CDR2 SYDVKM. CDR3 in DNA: TGTGCCAGCAGTTTACCCCCAGGAAGCTACAATGAGCAGTTCTTC. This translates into CASSLPPGSYNEQFF.

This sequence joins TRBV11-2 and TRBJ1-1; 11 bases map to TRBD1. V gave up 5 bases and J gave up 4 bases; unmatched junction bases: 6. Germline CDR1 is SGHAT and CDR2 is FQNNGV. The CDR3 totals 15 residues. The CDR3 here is CASSRQGQGVTEAFF. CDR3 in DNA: TGTGCCAGCAGCCGCCAGGGACAGGGGGTCACTGAAGCTTTCTTT.

Here the CDR3 reads CASWGQGGSQPQHF. CDR3 sequence (DNA): TGTGCCAGTTGGGGGCAGGGGGGAAGTCAGCCCCAGCATTTT. V is TRBV5-8 and J is TRBJ1-5, with 7 positions matching TRBD1. Per the germline V gene, CDR1 is SGHTS and CDR2 is YDEGEE. V dropped 8 bases and J dropped 6; count of bases not matched to a gene: 11. The CDR3 is 14 residues long.

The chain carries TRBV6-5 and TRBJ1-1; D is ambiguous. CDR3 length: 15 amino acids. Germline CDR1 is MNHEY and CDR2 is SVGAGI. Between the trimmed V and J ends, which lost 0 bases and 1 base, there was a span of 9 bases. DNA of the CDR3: TGTGCCAGCAGTTACTCGTTTGCAGGGAACACTGAAGCTTTCTTT. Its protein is CASSYSFAGNTEAFF.

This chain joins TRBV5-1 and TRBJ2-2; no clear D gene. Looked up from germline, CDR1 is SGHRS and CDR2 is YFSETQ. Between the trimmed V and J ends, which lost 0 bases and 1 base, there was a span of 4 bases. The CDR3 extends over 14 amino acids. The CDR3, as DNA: TGCGCCAGCAGCTTGGTCCAGAACACCGGGGAGCTGTTTTTT. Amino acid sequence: CASSLVQNTGELFF.

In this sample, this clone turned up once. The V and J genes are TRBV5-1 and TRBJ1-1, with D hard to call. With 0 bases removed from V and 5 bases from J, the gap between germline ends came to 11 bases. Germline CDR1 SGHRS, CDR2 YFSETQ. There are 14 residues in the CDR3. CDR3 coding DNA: TGCGCCAGCAGCTTGGGAGGGATGGGGACTGAAGCTTTCTTT. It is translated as CASSLGGMGTEAFF.

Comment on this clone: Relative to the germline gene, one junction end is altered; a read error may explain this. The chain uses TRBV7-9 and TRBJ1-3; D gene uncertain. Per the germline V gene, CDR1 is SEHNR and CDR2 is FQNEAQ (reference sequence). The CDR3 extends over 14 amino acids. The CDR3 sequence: CSSSFEVSGNTIYF. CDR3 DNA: TGTTCCAGCAGCTTTGAGGTTTCTGGAAACACCATATATTTT.

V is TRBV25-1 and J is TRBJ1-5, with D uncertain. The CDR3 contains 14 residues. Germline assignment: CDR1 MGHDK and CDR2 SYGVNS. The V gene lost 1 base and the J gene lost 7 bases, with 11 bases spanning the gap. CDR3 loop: CASSEFGLEQPQHF. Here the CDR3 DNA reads TGTGCCAGCAGTGAATTTGGTCTAGAGCAGCCCCAGCATTTT.

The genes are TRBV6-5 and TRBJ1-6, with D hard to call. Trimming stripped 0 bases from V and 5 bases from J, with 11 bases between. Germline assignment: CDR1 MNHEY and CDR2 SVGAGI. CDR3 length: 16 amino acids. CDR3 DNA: TGTGCCAGCAGTTACTCGGGAGGAGAGGATAATTCACCCCTCCACTTT. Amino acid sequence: CASSYSGGEDNSPLHF.

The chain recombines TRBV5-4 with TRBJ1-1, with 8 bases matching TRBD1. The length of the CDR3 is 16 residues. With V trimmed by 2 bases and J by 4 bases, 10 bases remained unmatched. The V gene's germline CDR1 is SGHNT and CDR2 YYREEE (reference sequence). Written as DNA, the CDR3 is TGTGCCAGCAGCTTCTTTCAGGGGGCTATGGGCACTGAAGCTTTCTTT. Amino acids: CASSFFQGAMGTEAFF.

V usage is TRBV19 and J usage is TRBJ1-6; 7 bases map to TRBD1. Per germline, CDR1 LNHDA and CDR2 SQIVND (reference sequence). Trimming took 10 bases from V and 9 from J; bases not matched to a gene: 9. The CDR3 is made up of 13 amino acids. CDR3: CATSRQGFSPLHF. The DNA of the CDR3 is TGTGCCACCTCGAGACAGGGATTTTCACCCCTCCACTTT.

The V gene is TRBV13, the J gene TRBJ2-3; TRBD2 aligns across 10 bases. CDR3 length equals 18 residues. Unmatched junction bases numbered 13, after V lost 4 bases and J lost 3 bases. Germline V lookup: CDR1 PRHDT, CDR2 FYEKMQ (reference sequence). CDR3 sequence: CASSSLGAGGRGTDTQYF. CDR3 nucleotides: TGTGCCAGCAGCTCCCTAGGAGCGGGGGGGCGGGGAACAGATACGCAGTATTTT.

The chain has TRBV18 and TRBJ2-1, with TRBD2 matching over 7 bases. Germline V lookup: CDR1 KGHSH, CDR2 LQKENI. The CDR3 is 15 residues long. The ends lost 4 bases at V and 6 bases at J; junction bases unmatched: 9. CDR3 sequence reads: CASSLTPGGGNEQFF. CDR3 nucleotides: TGTGCCAGCTCACTTACCCCCGGCGGGGGCAATGAGCAGTTCTTC. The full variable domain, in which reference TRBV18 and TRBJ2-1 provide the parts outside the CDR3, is NAGVMQNPRHLVRRRGQEARLRCSPMKGHSHVYWYRQLPEEGLKFMVYLQKENIIDESGMPKERFSAEFPKEGPSILRIQQVVRGDSAAYFCASSLTPGGGNEQFFGPGTRLTVL.

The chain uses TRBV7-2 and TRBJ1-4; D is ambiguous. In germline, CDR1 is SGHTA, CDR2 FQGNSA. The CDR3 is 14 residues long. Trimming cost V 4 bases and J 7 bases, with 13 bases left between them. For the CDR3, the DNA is TGTGCCAGCAGCTCCCGTGGGCCGGCTGAAAAACTGTTTTTT. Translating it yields CASSSRGPAEKLFF.

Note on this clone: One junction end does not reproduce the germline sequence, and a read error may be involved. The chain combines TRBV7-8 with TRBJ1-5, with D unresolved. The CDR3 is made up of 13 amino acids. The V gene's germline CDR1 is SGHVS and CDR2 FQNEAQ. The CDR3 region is CASSLRGKQPQHF. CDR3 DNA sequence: TGTGCCAGCAGCTTAAGAGGCAAACAGCCCCAGCATTTT.

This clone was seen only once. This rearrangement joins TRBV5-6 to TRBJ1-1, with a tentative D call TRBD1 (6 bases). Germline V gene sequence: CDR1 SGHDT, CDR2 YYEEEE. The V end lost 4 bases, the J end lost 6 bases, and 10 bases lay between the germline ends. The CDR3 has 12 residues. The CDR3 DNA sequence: TGTGCCAGCAGCCCCACAGGGTCTGAAGCTTTCTTT. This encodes CASSPTGSEAFF.

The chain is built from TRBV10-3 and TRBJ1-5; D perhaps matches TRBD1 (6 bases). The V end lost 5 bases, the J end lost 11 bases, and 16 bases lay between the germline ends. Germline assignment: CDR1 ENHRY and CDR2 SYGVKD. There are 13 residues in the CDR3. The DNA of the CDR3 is TGTGCCATCAGTAGGGACACCTCGGAGGCCCAGCATTTT. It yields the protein CAISRDTSEAQHF.

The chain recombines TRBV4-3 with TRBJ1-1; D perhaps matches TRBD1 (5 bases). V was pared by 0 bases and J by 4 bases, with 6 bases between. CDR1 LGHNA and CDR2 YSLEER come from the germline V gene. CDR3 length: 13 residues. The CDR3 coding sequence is TGCGCCAGCAGCCAAGACCAGGGCACTGAAGCTTTCTTT. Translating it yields CASSQDQGTEAFF.

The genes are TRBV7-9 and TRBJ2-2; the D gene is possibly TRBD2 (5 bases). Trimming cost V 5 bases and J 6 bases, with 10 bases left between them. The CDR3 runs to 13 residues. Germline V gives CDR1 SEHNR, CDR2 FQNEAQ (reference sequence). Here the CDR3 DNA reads TGTGCCAGCAGCAAATTCGGGGCCGGGGAGCTGTTTTTT. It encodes CASSKFGAGELFF. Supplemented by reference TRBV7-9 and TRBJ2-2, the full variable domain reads DTGVSQNPRHKITKRGQNVTFRCDPISEHNRLYWYRQTLGQGPEFLTYFQNEAQLEKSRLLSDRFSAERPKGSFSTLEIQRTEQGDSAMYLCASSKFGAGELFFGEGSRLTVL.